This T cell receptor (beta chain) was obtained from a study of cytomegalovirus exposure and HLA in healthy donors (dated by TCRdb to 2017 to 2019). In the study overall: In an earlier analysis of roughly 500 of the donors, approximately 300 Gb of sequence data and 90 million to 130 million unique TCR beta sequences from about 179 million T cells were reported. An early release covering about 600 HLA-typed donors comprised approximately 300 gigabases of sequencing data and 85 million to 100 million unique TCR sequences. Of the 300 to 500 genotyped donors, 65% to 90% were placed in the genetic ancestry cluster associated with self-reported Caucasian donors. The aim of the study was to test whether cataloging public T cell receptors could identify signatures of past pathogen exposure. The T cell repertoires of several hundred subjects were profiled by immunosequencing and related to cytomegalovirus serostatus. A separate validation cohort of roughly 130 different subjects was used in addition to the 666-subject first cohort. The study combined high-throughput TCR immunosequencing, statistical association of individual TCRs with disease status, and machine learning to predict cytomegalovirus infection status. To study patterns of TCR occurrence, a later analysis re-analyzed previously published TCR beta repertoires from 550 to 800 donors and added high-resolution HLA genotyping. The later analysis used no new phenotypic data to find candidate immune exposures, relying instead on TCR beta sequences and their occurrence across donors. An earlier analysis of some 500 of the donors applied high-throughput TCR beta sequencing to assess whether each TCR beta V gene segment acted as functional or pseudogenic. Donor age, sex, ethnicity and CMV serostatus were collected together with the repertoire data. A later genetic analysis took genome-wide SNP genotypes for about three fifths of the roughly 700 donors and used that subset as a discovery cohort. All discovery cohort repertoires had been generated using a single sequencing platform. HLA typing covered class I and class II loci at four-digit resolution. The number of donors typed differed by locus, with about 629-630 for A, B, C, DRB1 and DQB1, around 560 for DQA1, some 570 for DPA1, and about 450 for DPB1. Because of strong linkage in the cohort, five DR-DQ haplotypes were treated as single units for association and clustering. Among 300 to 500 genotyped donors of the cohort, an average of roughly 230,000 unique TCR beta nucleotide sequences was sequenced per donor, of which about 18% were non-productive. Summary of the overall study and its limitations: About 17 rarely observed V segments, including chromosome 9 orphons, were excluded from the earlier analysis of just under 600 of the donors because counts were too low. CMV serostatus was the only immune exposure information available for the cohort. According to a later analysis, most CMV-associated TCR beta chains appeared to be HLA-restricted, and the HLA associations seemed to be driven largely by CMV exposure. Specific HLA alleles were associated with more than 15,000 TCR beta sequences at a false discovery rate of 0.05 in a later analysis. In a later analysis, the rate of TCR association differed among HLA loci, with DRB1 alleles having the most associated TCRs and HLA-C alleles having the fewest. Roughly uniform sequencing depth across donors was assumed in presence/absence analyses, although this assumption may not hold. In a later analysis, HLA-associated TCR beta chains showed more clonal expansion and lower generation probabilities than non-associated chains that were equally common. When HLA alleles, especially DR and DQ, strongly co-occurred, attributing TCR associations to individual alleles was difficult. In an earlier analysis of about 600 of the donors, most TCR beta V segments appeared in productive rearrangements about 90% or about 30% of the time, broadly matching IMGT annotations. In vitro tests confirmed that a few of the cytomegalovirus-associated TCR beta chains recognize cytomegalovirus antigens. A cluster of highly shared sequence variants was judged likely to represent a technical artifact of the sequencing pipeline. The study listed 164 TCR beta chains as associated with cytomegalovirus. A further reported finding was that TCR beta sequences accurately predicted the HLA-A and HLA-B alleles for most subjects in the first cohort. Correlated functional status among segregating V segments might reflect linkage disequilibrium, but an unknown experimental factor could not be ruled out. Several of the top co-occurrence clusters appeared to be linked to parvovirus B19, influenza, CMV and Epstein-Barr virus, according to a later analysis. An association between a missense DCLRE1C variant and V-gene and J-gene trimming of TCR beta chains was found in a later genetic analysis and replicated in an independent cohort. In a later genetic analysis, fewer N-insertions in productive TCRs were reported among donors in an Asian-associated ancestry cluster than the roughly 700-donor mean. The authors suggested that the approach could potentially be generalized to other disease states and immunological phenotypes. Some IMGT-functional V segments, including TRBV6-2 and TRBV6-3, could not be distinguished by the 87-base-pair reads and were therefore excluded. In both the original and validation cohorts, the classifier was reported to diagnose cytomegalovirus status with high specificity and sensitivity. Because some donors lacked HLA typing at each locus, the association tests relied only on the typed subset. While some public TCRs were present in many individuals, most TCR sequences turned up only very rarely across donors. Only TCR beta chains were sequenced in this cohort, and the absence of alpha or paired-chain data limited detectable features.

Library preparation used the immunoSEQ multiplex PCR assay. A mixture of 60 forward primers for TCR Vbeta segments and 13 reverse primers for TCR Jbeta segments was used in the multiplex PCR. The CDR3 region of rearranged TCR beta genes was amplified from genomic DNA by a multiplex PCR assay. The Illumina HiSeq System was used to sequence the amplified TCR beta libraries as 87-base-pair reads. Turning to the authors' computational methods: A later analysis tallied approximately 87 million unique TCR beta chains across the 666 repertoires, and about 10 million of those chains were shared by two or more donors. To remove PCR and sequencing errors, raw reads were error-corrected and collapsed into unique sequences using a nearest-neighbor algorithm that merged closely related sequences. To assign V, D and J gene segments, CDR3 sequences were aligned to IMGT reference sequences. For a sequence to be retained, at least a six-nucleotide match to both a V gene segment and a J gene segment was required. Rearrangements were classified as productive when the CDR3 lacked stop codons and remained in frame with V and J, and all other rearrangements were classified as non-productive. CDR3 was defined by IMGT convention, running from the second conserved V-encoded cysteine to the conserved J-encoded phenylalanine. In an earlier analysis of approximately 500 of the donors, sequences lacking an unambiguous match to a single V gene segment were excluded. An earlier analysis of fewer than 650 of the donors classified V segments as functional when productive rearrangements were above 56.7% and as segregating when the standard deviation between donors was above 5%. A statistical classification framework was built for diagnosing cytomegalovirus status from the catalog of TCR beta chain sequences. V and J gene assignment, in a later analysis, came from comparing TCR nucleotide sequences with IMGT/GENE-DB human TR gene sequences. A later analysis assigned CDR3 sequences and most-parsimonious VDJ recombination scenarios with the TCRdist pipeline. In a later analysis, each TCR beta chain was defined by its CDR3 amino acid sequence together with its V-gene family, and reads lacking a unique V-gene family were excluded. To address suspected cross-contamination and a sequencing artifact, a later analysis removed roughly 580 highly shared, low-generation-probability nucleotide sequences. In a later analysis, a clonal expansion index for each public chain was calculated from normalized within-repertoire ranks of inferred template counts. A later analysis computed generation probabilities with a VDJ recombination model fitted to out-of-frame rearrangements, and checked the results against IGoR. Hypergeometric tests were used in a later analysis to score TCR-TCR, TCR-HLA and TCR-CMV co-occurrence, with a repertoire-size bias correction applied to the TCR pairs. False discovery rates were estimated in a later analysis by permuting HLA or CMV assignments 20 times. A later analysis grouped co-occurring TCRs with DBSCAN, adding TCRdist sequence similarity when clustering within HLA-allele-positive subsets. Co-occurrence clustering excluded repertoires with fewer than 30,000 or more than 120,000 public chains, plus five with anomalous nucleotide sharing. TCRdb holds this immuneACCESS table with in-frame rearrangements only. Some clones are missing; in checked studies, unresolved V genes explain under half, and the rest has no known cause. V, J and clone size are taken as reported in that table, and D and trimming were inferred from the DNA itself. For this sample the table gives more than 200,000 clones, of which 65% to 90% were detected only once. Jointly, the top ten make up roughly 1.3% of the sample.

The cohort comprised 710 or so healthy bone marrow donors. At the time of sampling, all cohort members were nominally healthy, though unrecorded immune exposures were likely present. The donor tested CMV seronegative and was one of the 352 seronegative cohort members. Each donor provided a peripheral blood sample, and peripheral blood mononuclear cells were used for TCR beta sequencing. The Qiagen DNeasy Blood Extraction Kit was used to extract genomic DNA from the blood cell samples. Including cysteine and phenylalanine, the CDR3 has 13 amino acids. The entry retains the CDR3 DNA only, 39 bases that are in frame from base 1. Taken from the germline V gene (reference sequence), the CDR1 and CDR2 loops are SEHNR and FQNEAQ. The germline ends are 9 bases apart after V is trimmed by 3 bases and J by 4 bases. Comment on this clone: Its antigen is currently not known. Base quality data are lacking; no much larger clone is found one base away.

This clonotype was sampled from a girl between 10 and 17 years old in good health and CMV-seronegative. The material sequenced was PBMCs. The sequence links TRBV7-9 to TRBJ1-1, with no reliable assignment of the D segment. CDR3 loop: CASSFEGGTEAFF. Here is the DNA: TGTGCCAGCAGCTTCGAGGGAGGCACTGAAGCTTTCTTT. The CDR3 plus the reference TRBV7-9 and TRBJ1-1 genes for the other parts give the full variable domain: DTGVSQNPRHKITKRGQNVTFRCDPISEHNRLYWYRQTLGQGPEFLTYFQNEAQLEKSRLLSDRFSAERPKGSFSTLEIQRTEQGDSAMYLCASSFEGGTEAFFGQGTRLTVV.